This TCR beta chain derives from a study of blood T cell repertoires in COVID-19 (dated by TCRdb to about 2020). Regarding the study in general: Samples from collaborators originated in the United States, Italy and Spain and spanned both the acute and convalescent phases of COVID-19. The prospective study material was composed of cDNA or gDNA derived from T cells, B-cell-depleted T cells, or PBMCs. Deeply sampled blood TCRbeta repertoires from subjects exposed to, actively infected with, or recovered from COVID-19 were included in the dataset. A freely available public database, intended as a resource for researchers studying the immune response to SARS-CoV-2, is where the repertoires were released. The samples were drawn from the first 160 participants of the ongoing ImmuneRACE study and from about 1,200 subjects provided by 6 global collaborators. A de-identified subject ID, COVID-19 status, age in years and sex were almost always included in the sample metadata. Where available, HLA class I and class II types were obtained from metadata supplied by the sample provider rather than from assay-based typing. General findings and caveats noted by the study authors: The quantity of clinical and demographic metadata differed by source and by participant and was supplied without curation.

With regard to this clone: Its antigen is currently not known. There are no base qualities to consult, and no much larger clone falls within one base.

Whole blood was collected in K2EDTA tubes by collaborating institutions according to the institutions' own protocols. For TCRbeta analysis, collaborators shipped samples as frozen whole blood, isolated PBMCs, or DNA extracted from either of those sample types. The CDR3 numbers 18 residues from cysteine through phenylalanine. Just the 54-base CDR3 DNA is kept, in frame starting at base 1. Taken from the germline V gene (reference sequence), the CDR1 and CDR2 loops are LNHDA and SQIVND. V trim: 2 bases; J trim: 2 bases; unmatched bases: 8. TCRbeta CDR3 regions were amplified from genomic DNA by means of the immunoSEQ Assay, a bias-controlled multiplex PCR. The paper's processing steps were these. The number of nucleated cells in each sample was estimated by amplification of reference gene primers within the assay. Sequence reads were collapsed and filtered to measure the absolute abundance of every unique TCRbeta CDR3 rearrangement. For each sample, productive Simpson clonality was calculated as the square root of Simpson's diversity index across productive rearrangements. The table was pulled from immuneACCESS by TCRdb, which kept in-frame rearrangements only. Such tables lose some clones; where checked, under half of the loss comes from unresolved V genes, and the rest has no known cause. V and J calls and clone size follow that table, whereas D and trimming were derived from the DNA. The sample data list around 81,000 clones, and 83% of these were observed just once. The ten largest clonotypes hold 40% to 45% of the sample.

The chain couples TRBV19 to TRBJ2-2; 10 central bases correspond to TRBD2. The TCR sequence derives from a man aged 80 or over with acute or convalescent COVID-19. Sequencing was carried out using peripheral blood. The nucleotide sequence reads as follows: TGTGCCAGTAGTATATCGGTAGCGGGGGGCCGTAACACCGGGGAGCTGTTTTTT. This is translated as CASSISVAGGRNTGELFF. With the portions outside the CDR3 filled from the reference TRBV19 and TRBJ2-2 genes, the complete variable region becomes DGGITQSPKYLFRKEGQNVTLSCEQNLNHDAMYWYRQDPGQGLRLIYYSQIVNDFQKGDIAEGYSVSREKKESFPLTVTSAQKNPTAFYLCASSISVAGGRNTGELFFGEGSRLTVL.